This paragraph covers one T cell receptor beta chain sequence. The sample is drawn from a study of blood T cell repertoires in COVID-19. Study overall: The United States, Italy and Spain supplied acute and convalescent COVID-19 samples. The cDNA or gDNA used as material had been derived from T cells, B-cell-depleted T cells, or PBMCs.

Original processing notes: Amplified reference gene primers provided the basis for estimating nucleated cell counts. TCRdb's copy holds only in-frame clones and misses some; the assay was immunoSEQ multiplex PCR. V and J calls and clone size are as listed in that table; D and trimming were resolved from the DNA. The sample lists fewer than 150,000 clones; approximately 81% were seen once. V trimming: 7 bases; J trimming: 6 bases; junction bases outside the gene matches: 19. Germline values: CDR1 MDHEN, CDR2 SYDVKM. There are 17 residues in the CDR3. The sequence came from a man aged 45 to 65 with acute or convalescent COVID-19. The sequenced sample consisted of peripheral blood. The V gene is TRBV28, the J gene TRBJ1-2; TRBD1 matches at 8 bases. CDR3 in amino acids: CASTYSRLTGEIDGYTF. CDR3 nucleotide sequence: TGTGCCAGCACCTATTCACGACTGACAGGGGAGATCGATGGCTACACCTTC.